Listed here are 27 T cell receptor beta chains from one sample, sequenced in a study of cytomegalovirus exposure and HLA in healthy donors. PCR employed 60 Vbeta and 13 Jbeta primers. Method: immunoSEQ multiplex PCR; TCRdb's copy keeps in-frame clones and lacks some. The sample lists 80,000 to 95,000 clones; approximately 85% were seen once. The sequenced sample was PBMCs. The receptors originated from a woman between 18 and 29 years old in good health and CMV-seropositive.

The sample holds one count of this clone. This chain links TRBV2 with TRBJ2-5; possible D gene TRBD2, 6 bases. CDR3 length equals 15 residues. Trimming shortened V by 4 bases and J by 5 bases, and 17 bases separated the two germline ends. The germline CDR1 and CDR2 sequences are SNHLY and FYNNEI. The CDR3 here is CASSAEGMGRETQYF. The CDR3 DNA follows: TGTGCCAGCAGTGCGGAGGGGATGGGCCGGGAGACCCAGTACTTC.

V and J are TRBV7-9 and TRBJ1-1; 7 nucleotides line up with TRBD1. With V trimmed by 5 bases and J by 4 bases, 10 bases remained unmatched. CDR3 length: 15 amino acids. Germline lookup yields CDR1 SEHNR and CDR2 FQNEAQ (reference sequence). CDR3 residues: CASSTTAQGVTEAFF. The CDR3 DNA reads as TGTGCCAGCAGCACAACGGCGCAGGGGGTCACTGAAGCTTTCTTT.

The chain joins TRBV6-5 to TRBJ1-4; D is perhaps TRBD1 (5 bases). V was shortened by 4 bases and J by 6 bases, with 18 bases between the two germline ends. The CDR3 totals 16 residues. CDR1 and CDR2 from the germline V gene are MNHEY and SVGAGI. The CDR3 coding sequence is TGTGCCAGCAGTTTTGGCTCCCGGAGGGGCGATGAAAAACTGTTTTTT. Its protein product is CASSFGSRRGDEKLFF.

V usage is TRBV7-8 and J usage is TRBJ2-7; weak D call: TRBD2 (7 bases). With 7 bases removed from V and 5 bases from J, the gap between germline ends came to 18 bases. The V gene's germline CDR1 is SGHVS and CDR2 FQNEAQ. The CDR3 length is 14 residues. CDR3: CASKKGGGFDEQYF. CDR3 bases: TGTGCCAGCAAAAAAGGGGGAGGGTTCGACGAGCAGTACTTC.

V and J are TRBV7-6 and TRBJ2-3, with D maybe TRBD2 (6 bases). Trimming stripped 5 bases from V and 0 bases from J, with 24 bases between. The CDR3 totals 19 residues. The germline gives CDR1 SGHVS, CDR2 FNYEAQ. The CDR3 reads CASSPRGMTGLQSTDTQYF. The CDR3 DNA is TGTGCCAGCAGCCCGAGAGGAATGACGGGACTTCAAAGCACAGATACGCAGTATTTT.

As to this clone: No DNA is shown, since the ends of the CDR3 on it are uncertain; the CDR3 is the one TCRdb lists. The chain couples TRBV30 to TRBJ1-2; TRBD1 reflects the table's D call only, with no check against the DNA. The CDR3 is 14 amino acids in total, end residues counted. Germline CDR1 is GTSNPN and CDR2 is SVGIG (reference sequence). Here the CDR3 reads CAWSVGGGTGLNTF.

This chain joins TRBV7-9 and TRBJ2-3, with 8 bases that match TRBD2. Per the germline V gene, CDR1 is SEHNR and CDR2 is FQNEAQ (reference sequence). The V gene end was trimmed by 10 bases and the J gene end by 1 base; junction bases not matched to a gene: 4. The CDR3 loop spans 13 amino acids. CDR3 nucleotide sequence: TGTGCCATCCAGACTAGCGGCACAGATACGCAGTATTTT. Amino acids: CAIQTSGTDTQYF.

J is TRBJ2-3 and V is TRBV9; no definite D call. In germline, CDR1 is SGDLS, CDR2 YYNGEE. Trimming removed 0 bases at V and 0 bases at J, with 5 bases between. This CDR3 has 14 residues. This chain's CDR3 is CASSVASSTDTQYF. Written as DNA, the CDR3 is TGTGCCAGCAGCGTAGCGTCTAGCACAGATACGCAGTATTTT.

The chain recombines TRBV7-2 with TRBJ1-1, with 7 positions matching TRBD1. Germline CDR1 is SGHTA and CDR2 is FQGNSA. The CDR3 consists of 13 residues. With V trimmed by 3 bases and J by 13 bases, 11 bases remained unmatched. The CDR3 DNA reads as TGTGCCAGCAGCTTGGTTGCGGACAGGACGATTTTCTTT. Translated: CASSLVADRTIFF.

This clone appeared a single time. The V gene is TRBV12-1, the J gene TRBJ2-3; TRBD1 was called by the table and not checked on the DNA. TRBV12-1 is designated a pseudogene. The CDR3 spans 14 residues. CDR3 DNA: TGTGCCAGCAGGGGCCCCCCCCGCAGGGATACGCAGTATTTT. Its translation is CASRGPPRRDTQYF.

The rearrangement joins TRBV2 to TRBJ1-5, with D unresolved. Per the germline V gene, CDR1 is SNHLY and CDR2 is FYNNEI. The CDR3 totals 16 residues. V was pared by 4 bases and J by 0 bases, with 13 bases between. CDR3 in amino acids: CASSGIYTLSNQPQHF. CDR3 sequence (DNA): TGTGCCAGCAGTGGTATATACACCCTTAGCAATCAGCCCCAGCATTTT.

V gene TRBV6-5 combines with J gene TRBJ1-2; D gene ambiguous. CDR1 is MNHEY, CDR2 SVGAGI, per germline. CDR3 size: 14 residues. The V gene lost 5 bases and the J gene lost 1 base, with 11 bases spanning the gap. This CDR3 is CASSRTGDNYGYTF. CDR3 sequence (DNA): TGTGCCAGCAGTAGAACCGGGGATAACTATGGCTACACCTTC.

This clone was counted only a few times. This sequence joins TRBV6-1 and TRBJ1-2; 8 bases align to TRBD1. This CDR3 comprises 14 residues. Germline V CDR1 and CDR2: MNHNS, SASEGT. After removal of 5 bases from V and 6 bases from J, the junction contained 8 bases not matched to a gene. In DNA, the CDR3 is TGTGCCAGCAGTAGGACAGGGATAGGTGATGGCTACACCTTC. As protein: CASSRTGIGDGYTF.

This sequence joins TRBV7-9 and TRBJ2-2; 8 bases map to TRBD1. Germline CDR1 reads SEHNR; CDR2 reads FQNEAQ (reference sequence). V trimming: 6 bases; J trimming: 4 bases; junction bases outside the gene matches: 4. This CDR3 region has 14 residues. The CDR3 is CASRVTGVTGELFF. The DNA of the CDR3 is TGTGCCAGCAGGGTGACAGGGGTCACCGGGGAGCTGTTTTTT.

For this clone: A read error may produce the germline difference seen at one junction end. The V and J genes are TRBV2 and TRBJ2-7; no clear D. Germline CDR1 SNHLY, CDR2 FYNNEI. CDR3 length: 12 residues. CDR3 bases: TGTGCCAGCAGTGTGTGTTCCTCCGAGCAGTACTTC. Its translation is CASSVCSSEQYF.

The chain carries TRBV4-1 and TRBJ2-1, with 7 bases that match TRBD2. The CDR3 is made up of 18 amino acids. CDR1 is MGHRA, CDR2 YSYEKL, per germline. After removal of 1 base from V and 3 bases from J, the junction contained 12 bases not matched to a gene. The CDR3 loop reads CASSQVWGLAGDYNEQFF. The CDR3 nucleotides read TGCGCCAGCAGCCAAGTATGGGGGTTGGCGGGGGACTACAATGAGCAGTTCTTC.

Only a few counts were recorded for this clone. V usage is TRBV5-4 and J usage is TRBJ2-7; TRBD2 aligns across 16 bases. V trimming: 4 bases; J trimming: 4 bases; junction bases outside the gene matches: 2. In germline, CDR1 is SGHNT, CDR2 YYREEE (reference sequence). The CDR3 loop spans 15 amino acids. The CDR3 coding sequence is TGTGCCAGCAGCATGGGACTAGCGGGAGGGTACGAGCAGTACTTC. Translating it yields CASSMGLAGGYEQYF.

This clone was picked up one time. This chain joins TRBV5-8 and TRBJ2-7, with TRBD2 matching over 8 bases. The CDR3 loop spans 16 amino acids. Germline V gene sequence: CDR1 SGHTS, CDR2 YDEGEE. V was pared by 2 bases and J by 4 bases, with 11 bases of the junction left unmatched. The CDR3 nucleotides read TGTGCCAGCAGCTTTGTTGGGGTAGCGGGATCATACGAGCAGTACTTC. Its protein product is CASSFVGVAGSYEQYF.

The chain links TRBV7-9 to TRBJ2-6; TRBD1 might be the D (6 bases). V was clipped by 1 base and J by 2 bases, with 9 bases between them. Germline V gene data show CDR1 as SEHNR and CDR2 as FQNEAQ (reference sequence). The CDR3 loop spans 16 amino acids. Here the CDR3 reads CASSLGTVAGANVLTF. CDR3 sequence (DNA): TGTGCCAGCAGCTTAGGGACAGTCGCTGGGGCCAACGTCCTGACTTTC.

The chain combines TRBV28 with TRBJ1-4; no clear D. V lost 6 bases and J 14 bases, leaving 19 bases between the germline ends. Germline-derived CDR1 and CDR2 are MDHEN and SYDVKM. The CDR3 runs to 13 residues. In DNA, the CDR3 is TGTGCCAGCAGGCGGGAGTTTCATGATCAGCTGTTTTTT. It encodes CASRREFHDQLFF.

The J gene is TRBJ1-2, the V gene TRBV21-1; the D call of TRBD1 is as the table states it, not checked on the DNA. TRBV21-1 is designated a pseudogene. The CDR3 is 15 amino acids. CDR3 DNA sequence: TGTGCCAGCAGCAACAGGAAAAACCCTAACTATGGCTACACCTTC. It codes for CASSNRKNPNYGYTF.

The rearrangement joins TRBV18 to TRBJ1-1, with D perhaps TRBD1 (5 bases). The V end lost 0 bases, the J end lost 5 bases, and 7 bases lay between the germline ends. Germline CDR1 is KGHSH and CDR2 is LQKENI. This CDR3 region has 13 residues. CDR3 sequence reads: CASSPPAGTEAFF. The CDR3 DNA is TGTGCCAGCTCACCACCGGCAGGGACTGAAGCTTTCTTT.

A few counts support this clone. The chain couples TRBV5-1 to TRBJ1-1, with a weak D call TRBD1 (5 bases). Deletions cut 3 bases from V and 0 bases from J, with 18 bases between. This CDR3 spans 17 amino acids. Germline loops: CDR1 SGHRS, CDR2 YFSETQ. CDR3 loop: CASSSDWGTGMNTEAFF. The CDR3 DNA reads as TGCGCCAGCAGCTCCGATTGGGGAACAGGAATGAACACTGAAGCTTTCTTT.

This chain connects TRBV7-2 to TRBJ1-4; 7 bases fit TRBD1. V gave up 4 bases and J gave up 0 bases; unmatched junction bases: 5. The CDR3 sequence is 16 residues long. CDR1 SGHTA and CDR2 FQGNSA come from the germline V gene. CDR3 coding DNA: TGTGCCAGCAGCTACCGGACAGGAACAACTAATGAAAAACTGTTTTTT. Amino acids: CASSYRTGTTNEKLFF.

This clone has just a few counts. The chain uses TRBV18 and TRBJ2-6, with D perhaps TRBD2 (5 bases). The CDR3 consists of 17 residues. Germline CDR1 reads KGHSH; CDR2 reads LQKENI. V lost 6 bases to trimming and J lost 1 base, with 16 bases between them. CDR3 coding DNA: TGTGCCAGCTCTTCATACCAAGGGAGATCTGGGGCCAACGTCCTGACTTTC. This gives the protein CASSSYQGRSGANVLTF.

The J gene is TRBJ2-7, the V gene TRBV5-6; tentative D call: TRBD1 (6 bases). This CDR3 region has 13 residues. In germline, CDR1 is SGHDT, CDR2 YYEEEE. Trimming shortened V by 0 bases and J by 3 bases, and 7 bases separated the two germline ends. The CDR3 sequence: CASSLVDSYEQYF. Written as DNA, the CDR3 is TGTGCCAGCAGCTTGGTGGACAGCTACGAGCAGTACTTC.

V gene TRBV7-2 combines with J gene TRBJ2-1, with D possibly matching TRBD2 (6 bases). Germline CDR1 SGHTA, CDR2 FQGNSA. The CDR3 extends over 16 amino acids. Trimming stripped 4 bases from V and 5 bases from J, with 18 bases between. The CDR3 here is CASSSGTLTPDNEQFF. CDR3 DNA: TGTGCCAGCAGCTCAGGGACTCTCACCCCGGACAATGAGCAGTTCTTC. Drawing the rest from reference TRBV7-2 and TRBJ2-1, the complete variable domain is GAGVSQSPSNKVTEKGKDVELRCDPISGHTALYWYRQSLGQGLEFLIYFQGNSAPDKSGLPSDRFSAERTGGSVSTLTIQRTQQEDSAVYLCASSSGTLTPDNEQFFGPGTRLTVL.